This T cell receptor (beta chain) was obtained from a study of OX40 agonist ivuxolimab in advanced cancers. Across the whole study: Treatment received earlier with anti-PD-1, anti-PD-L1 or anti-CTLA-4 agents was allowed, and 40% had some. Partial responses were achieved by three patients: one hepatocellular carcinoma, two cutaneous melanoma.

The CDR3 runs 14 residues. CDR1 is SGDLS and CDR2 is YYNGEE in the germline V gene. Trimming removed 4 bases from V and 5 bases from J; junction bases left unmatched: 3. Generated by immunoSEQ multiplex PCR, the TCRdb table keeps only in-frame clones and is missing some. The sample holds more than 80,000 clones; about 90% are singletons and the top ten take about 7.6%. This TCR came from an adult with an advanced solid tumor such as melanoma, head and neck, liver or kidney cancer. This chain links TRBV9 with TRBJ2-1, with TRBD2 matching 10 bases. Sample: CD4+ or CD8+ T cells sorted from blood, taken in a trial of the OX40 agonist ivuxolimab. DNA for the CDR3: TGTGCCAGCAGCCCAGCGGGGGGGCACAATGAGCAGTTCTTC. Its translation: CASSPAGGHNEQFF. Drawing the rest from reference TRBV9 and TRBJ2-1, the complete variable domain is DSGVTQTPKHLITATGQRVTLRCSPRSGDLSVYWYQQSLDQGLQFLIQYYNGEERAKGNILERFSAQQFPDLHSELNLSSLELGDSALYFCASSPAGGHNEQFFGPGTRLTVL.